This T cell receptor beta chain was sequenced in a study of blood T cell repertoires in COVID-19. In the study overall: PBMCs, B-cell-depleted T cells, or T cells were the source of the cDNA or gDNA that made up the material.

This table comes from immunoSEQ multiplex PCR, and its TCRdb copy is limited to in-frame clones, with some not included. Among hundreds of thousands of clones, around 84% were seen once, and the ten largest hold 0.85% to 1%. This CDR3 is 14 amino acids long. V lost 3 bases and J 8 bases, leaving 16 bases between the germline ends. CDR1 is LNHDA and CDR2 is SQIVND in the germline V gene (reference sequence). The specimen was peripheral blood. The receptor comes from a man in his forties with acute or convalescent COVID-19. The gene calls are TRBV19 and TRBJ1-2; D is unresolved. The CDR3 DNA reads TGTGCCAGTAGTATGGTCCCAGGAGGGAGAGGCTACACCTTC. Its protein product is CASSMVPGGRGYTF.